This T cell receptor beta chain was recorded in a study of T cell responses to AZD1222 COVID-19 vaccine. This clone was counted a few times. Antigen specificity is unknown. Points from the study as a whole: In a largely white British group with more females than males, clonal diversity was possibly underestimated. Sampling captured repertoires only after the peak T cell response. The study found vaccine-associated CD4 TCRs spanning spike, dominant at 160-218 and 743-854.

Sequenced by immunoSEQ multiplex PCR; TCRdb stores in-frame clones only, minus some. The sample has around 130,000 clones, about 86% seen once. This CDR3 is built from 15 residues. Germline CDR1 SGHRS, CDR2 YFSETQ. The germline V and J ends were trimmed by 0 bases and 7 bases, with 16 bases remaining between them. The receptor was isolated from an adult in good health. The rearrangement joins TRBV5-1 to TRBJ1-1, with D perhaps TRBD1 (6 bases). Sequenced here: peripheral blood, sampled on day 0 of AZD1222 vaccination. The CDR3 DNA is TGCGCCAGCAGCTTGGAATTGGGGGCGCCGGGTGAAGCTTTCTTT. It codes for CASSLELGAPGEAFF. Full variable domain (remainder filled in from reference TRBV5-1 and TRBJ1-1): KAGVTQTPRYLIKTRGQQVTLSCSPISGHRSVSWYQQTPGQGLQFLFEYFSETQRNKGNFPGRFSGRQFSNSRSEMNVSTLELGDSALYLCASSLELGAPGEAFFGQGTRLTVV.